This T cell receptor beta chain came from a study of PD-L1 blockade in urothelial cancer. Broader study findings: The study found that durable-benefit patients expanded tumor-associated blood clones more at 3 weeks.

CDR1 and CDR2 (germline): SGHRS, YFSETQ. V was pared by 0 bases and J by 2 bases, with 5 bases of the junction left unmatched. This CDR3 contains 16 residues. Time point reported: peripheral blood 6 weeks after treatment start. Clones were sequenced by immunoSEQ multiplex PCR, and TCRdb holds only the in-frame ones, with some missing. The repertoire holds around 110,000 clones, with 75% to 90% as singletons. Comments on this clone: The target antigen is unknown.

The specimen was PBMCs, collected around atezolizumab (anti-PD-L1) treatment. The source is a man in his 60s with urothelial cancer. The chain links TRBV5-1 to TRBJ2-5; 9 nucleotides align to TRBD2. This CDR3 is CASSLETSGYQETQYF. In nucleotides, the CDR3 is TGCGCCAGCAGCTTGGAGACTAGCGGATATCAAGAGACCCAGTACTTC. The full variable domain, completed using reference TRBV5-1 and TRBJ2-5, is KAGVTQTPRYLIKTRGQQVTLSCSPISGHRSVSWYQQTPGQGLQFLFEYFSETQRNKGNFPGRFSGRQFSNSRSEMNVSTLELGDSALYLCASSLETSGYQETQYFGPGTRLLVL.